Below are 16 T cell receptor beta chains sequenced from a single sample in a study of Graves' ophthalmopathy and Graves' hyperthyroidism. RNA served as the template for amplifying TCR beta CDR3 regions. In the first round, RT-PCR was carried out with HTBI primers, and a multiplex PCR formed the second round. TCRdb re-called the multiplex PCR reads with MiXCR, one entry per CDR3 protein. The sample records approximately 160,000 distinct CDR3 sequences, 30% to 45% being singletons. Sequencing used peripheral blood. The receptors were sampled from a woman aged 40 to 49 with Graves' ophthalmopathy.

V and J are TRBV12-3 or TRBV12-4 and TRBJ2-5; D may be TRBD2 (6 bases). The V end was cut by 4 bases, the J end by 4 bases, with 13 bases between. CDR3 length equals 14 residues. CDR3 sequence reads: CASSSGIGGETQYF. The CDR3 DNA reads TGTGCCAGCAGTTCGGGGATCGGGGGAGAGACCCAGTACTTC.

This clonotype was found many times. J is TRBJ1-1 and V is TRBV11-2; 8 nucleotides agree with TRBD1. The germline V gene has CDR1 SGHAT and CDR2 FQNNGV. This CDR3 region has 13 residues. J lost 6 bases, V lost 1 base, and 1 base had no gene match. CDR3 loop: CASSLATGAEAFF. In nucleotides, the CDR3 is TGTGCCAGCAGCTTAGCGACAGGGGCTGAAGCTTTCTTT.

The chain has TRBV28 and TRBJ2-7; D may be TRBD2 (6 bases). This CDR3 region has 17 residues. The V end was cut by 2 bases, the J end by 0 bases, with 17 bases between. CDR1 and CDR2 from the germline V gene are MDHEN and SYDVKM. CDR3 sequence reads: CASSLGLAYGTSYEQYF. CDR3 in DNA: TGTGCCAGCAGTTTAGGTCTAGCGTATGGGACCTCCTACGAGCAGTACTTC.

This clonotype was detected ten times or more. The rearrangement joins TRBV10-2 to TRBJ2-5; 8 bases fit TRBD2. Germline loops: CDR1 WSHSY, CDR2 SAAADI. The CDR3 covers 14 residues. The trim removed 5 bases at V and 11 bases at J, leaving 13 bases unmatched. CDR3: CASSTSGARGRQYF. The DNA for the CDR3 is TGCGCCAGCAGTACTAGCGGTGCACGAGGCCGGCAGTACTTC.

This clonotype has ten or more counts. Here the CDR3 DNA reads TGTGCCAGCAGCCAGGATGACTGGGGAGCGGGGACCAACACCGGGGAGCTGTTTTTT. Protein: CASSQDDWGAGTNTGELFF. The chain links TRBV3-1 to TRBJ2-2, with 7 bases aligning to TRBD2. V shed 3 bases, J shed 2 bases, and the junction held 15 bases outside the gene matches. This CDR3 contains 19 residues. From germline, CDR1 is LGHDT and CDR2 YNNKEL (reference sequence).

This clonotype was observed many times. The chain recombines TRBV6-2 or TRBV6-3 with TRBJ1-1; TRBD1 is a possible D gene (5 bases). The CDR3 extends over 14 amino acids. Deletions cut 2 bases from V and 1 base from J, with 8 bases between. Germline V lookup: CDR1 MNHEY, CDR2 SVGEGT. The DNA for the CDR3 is TGTGCCAGCAGTTACCTCCAGGGGAACACTGAAGCTTTCTTT. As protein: CASSYLQGNTEAFF.

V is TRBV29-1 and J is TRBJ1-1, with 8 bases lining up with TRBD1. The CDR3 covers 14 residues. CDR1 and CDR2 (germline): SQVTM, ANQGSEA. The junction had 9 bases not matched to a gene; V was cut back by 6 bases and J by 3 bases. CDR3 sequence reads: CSVRDRPFDTEAFF. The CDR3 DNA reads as TGCAGCGTGAGGGACAGGCCGTTTGACACTGAAGCTTTCTTT. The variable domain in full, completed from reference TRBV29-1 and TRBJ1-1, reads SAVISQKPSRDICQRGTSLTIQCQVDSQVTMMFWYRQQPGQSLTLIATANQGSEATYESGFVIDKFPISRPNLTFSTLTVSNMSPEDSSIYLCSVRDRPFDTEAFFGQGTRLTVV.

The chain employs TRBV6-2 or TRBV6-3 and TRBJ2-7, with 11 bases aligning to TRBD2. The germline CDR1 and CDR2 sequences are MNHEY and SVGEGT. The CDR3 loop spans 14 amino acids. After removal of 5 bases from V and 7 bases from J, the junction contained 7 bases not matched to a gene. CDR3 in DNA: TGTGCCAGCAGTCCGGGACTAGCGGCCTTTGAGCAGTACTTC. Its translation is CASSPGLAAFEQYF.

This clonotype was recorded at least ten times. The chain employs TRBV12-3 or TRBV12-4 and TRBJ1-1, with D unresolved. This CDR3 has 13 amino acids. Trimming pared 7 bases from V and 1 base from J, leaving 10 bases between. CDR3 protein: CASTLGWNTEAFF. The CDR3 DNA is TGTGCCAGCACCCTGGGGTGGAACACTGAAGCTTTCTTT.

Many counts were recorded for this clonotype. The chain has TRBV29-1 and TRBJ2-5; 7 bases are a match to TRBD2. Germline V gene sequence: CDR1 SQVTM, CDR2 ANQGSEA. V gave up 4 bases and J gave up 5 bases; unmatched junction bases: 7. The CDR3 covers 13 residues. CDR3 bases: TGCAGCGTTGTCGCGGGAGTGGGTGAGACCCAGTACTTC. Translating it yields CSVVAGVGETQYF.

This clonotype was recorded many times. The CDR3 is CASSFRQGRSGETQYF. CDR3 nucleotide sequence: TGTGCCAGCAGCTTCCGACAGGGCCGTTCTGGAGAGACCCAGTACTTC. The chain has TRBV7-6 and TRBJ2-5, with TRBD1 matching 7 bases. V shed 3 bases and J 4 bases; nucleotides not matched to a gene: 11. This CDR3 comprises 16 residues. Germline V gene sequence: CDR1 SGHVS, CDR2 FNYEAQ.

The CDR3 here is CASSLSLGVRTEAFF. The CDR3 region has the DNA TGTGCCAGCAGTTTGTCTCTAGGGGTGCGCACTGAAGCTTTCTTT. The chain is built from TRBV12-3 or TRBV12-4 and TRBJ1-1; D possibly corresponds to TRBD1 (5 bases). This CDR3 is built from 15 residues. V was pared by 3 bases and J by 4 bases, with 15 bases between.

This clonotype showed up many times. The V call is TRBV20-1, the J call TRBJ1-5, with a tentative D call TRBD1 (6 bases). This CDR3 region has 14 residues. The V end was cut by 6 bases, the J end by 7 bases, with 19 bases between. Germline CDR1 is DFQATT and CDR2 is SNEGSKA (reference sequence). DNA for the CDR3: TGCAGTGCGACGAGGACAGTAATGGAACAGCCCCAGCATTTT. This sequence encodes CSATRTVMEQPQHF.

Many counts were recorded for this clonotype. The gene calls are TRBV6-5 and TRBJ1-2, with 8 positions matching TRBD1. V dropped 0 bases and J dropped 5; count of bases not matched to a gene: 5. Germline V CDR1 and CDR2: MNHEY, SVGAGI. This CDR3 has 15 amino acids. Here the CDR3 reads CASSYSGTGPYGYTF. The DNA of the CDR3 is TGTGCCAGCAGTTACTCCGGGACAGGTCCATATGGCTACACCTTC.

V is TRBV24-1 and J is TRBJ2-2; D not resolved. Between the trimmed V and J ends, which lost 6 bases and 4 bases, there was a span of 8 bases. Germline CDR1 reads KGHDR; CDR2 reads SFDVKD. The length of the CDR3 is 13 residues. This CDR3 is CATSSRSTGELFF. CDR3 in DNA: TGTGCCACCAGTTCCCGCTCCACCGGGGAGCTGTTTTTT.

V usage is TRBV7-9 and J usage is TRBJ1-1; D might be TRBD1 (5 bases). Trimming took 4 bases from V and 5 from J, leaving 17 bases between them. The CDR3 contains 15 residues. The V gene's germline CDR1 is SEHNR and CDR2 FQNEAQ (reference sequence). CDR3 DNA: TGTGCCAGCAGCTGGACCTTTCAGGGAGGTACTGAAGCTTTCTTT. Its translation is CASSWTFQGGTEAFF.